Listed below are T cell receptor beta chains from one sample, sequenced in a study of graft-versus-host responses after intestinal transplantation. Generated by immunoSEQ multiplex PCR, the TCRdb table keeps only in-frame clones and is missing some. The sample lists about 21,000 clones; roughly 89% were seen once. The starting material was PBMCs, obtained roughly ten weeks after intestinal transplantation. These receptors came from a human patient who received an intestinal transplant, so some T cells may come from the graft donor. The CDR3 runs from the conserved cysteine through the conserved F or W. A D gene is named only where the DNA matches it firmly. For some rows the clone size is stated as once, few or many, or as a class when expanded; others skip it.

once	TRBJ2-5	-	TRBV7-2	CASSPSSDLGAGTQYF	TGTGCCAGCAGCCCCTCCTCCGACTTAGGGGCCGGGACCCAGTACTTC
-	TRBJ2-1	TRBD2	TRBV4-3	CASSQGGRGVINEQFF	TGCGCCAGCAGCCAAGGAGGACGGGGGGTAATCAATGAGCAGTTCTTC
-	TRBJ2-7	-	TRBV7-9	CASSLAGETAEQYF	TGTGCCAGCAGCTTAGCAGGGGAAACCGCCGAGCAGTACTTC
-	TRBJ1-4	-	TRBV7-6	CASSLGGGAGEKLFF	TGTGCCAGCAGCTTAGGGGGGGGCGCAGGTGAAAAACTGTTTTTT
-	TRBJ1-1	TRBD1	TRBV19	CASSLDRGQVNTEAFF	TGTGCCAGTAGTCTCGACAGGGGGCAAGTGAACACTGAAGCTTTCTTT
-	TRBJ2-5	-	TRBV2	CASSESSGDQETQYF	TGTGCCAGCAGTGAATCTAGTGGGGACCAAGAGACCCAGTACTTC
once	TRBJ2-7	TRBD1	TRBV7-9	CASSLTGGSYEQYF	TGTGCCAGCAGCCTCACAGGGGGCTCCTACGAGCAGTACTTC
-	TRBJ2-1	TRBD1	TRBV29-1	CSVAGGGYNEQFF	TGCAGCGTTGCAGGGGGTGGCTACAATGAGCAGTTCTTC
-	TRBJ1-2	-	TRBV30	CAWSPRYHDSPGSYGYTF	TGTGCCTGGAGTCCCCGATACCACGACAGTCCGGGGAGCTATGGCTACACCTTC
once	TRBJ2-1	TRBD2	TRBV7-9	CASSLKIAGLNNEQFF	TGTGCCAGCAGCTTAAAGATAGCGGGGCTAAACAATGAGCAGTTCTTC
-	TRBJ2-7	-	TRBV9	CASSAEQQGIYEQYF	TGTGCCAGCAGCGCCGAACAACAGGGCATCTACGAGCAGTACTTC
-	TRBJ2-5	-	TRBV2	CASSEDTTRSDETQYF	TGTGCCAGCAGTGAAGACACGACTAGGAGTGATGAGACCCAGTACTTC
-	TRBJ2-2	-	TRBV20-1	CSASVPGELFF	TGCAGTGCTAGTGTCCCCGGGGAGCTGTTTTTT
-	TRBJ1-5	-	TRBV27	CASSLSSTAGGNQPQHF	TGTGCCAGCAGTTTATCTTCGACGGCTGGTGGCAATCAGCCCCAGCATTTT
-	TRBJ2-2	TRBD2	TRBV5-1	CASSLAVAGGPGGELFF	TGCGCCAGCAGCTTGGCGGTAGCGGGGGGGCCCGGCGGGGAGCTGTTTTTT
-	TRBJ2-5	TRBD2	TRBV7-2	CASSSSLLAGGPETQYF	TGTGCCAGCAGCTCATCACTACTAGCGGGGGGGCCAGAGACCCAGTACTTC
few	TRBJ1-5	-	TRBV5-3	CARSLEVGGPAHQPQHF	TGTGCCAGAAGCTTGGAGGTAGGGGGGCCAGCACATCAGCCCCAGCATTTT
-	TRBJ2-5	TRBD1	TRBV10-3	CAISETGVETQYF	TGTGCCATCAGTGAGACAGGGGTAGAGACCCAGTACTTC
-	TRBJ2-7	-	TRBV25-1	CASMTRLDEQYF	TGTGCCAGCATGACAAGACTCGACGAGCAGTACTTC
few	TRBJ1-3	-	TRBV7-9	CASRYSLGNTIYF	TGTGCCAGCAGATACAGTTTAGGGAACACCATATATTTT
-	TRBJ1-3	-	TRBV10-3	CAISEPGPDNTIYF	TGTGCCATCAGTGAGCCGGGACCGGATAACACCATATATTTT
-	TRBJ2-3	-	TRBV5-1	CASSLGPGDTQYF	TGCGCCAGCAGCTTGGGCCCCGGGGATACGCAGTATTTT
-	TRBJ1-2	-	TRBV27	CASRDRTANPASHTF	TGTGCCAGCAGGGATAGGACAGCTAACCCCGCTTCCCACACCTTC
-	TRBJ2-7	-	TRBV19	CASSSPQPYEQYF	TGTGCCAGTAGTTCCCCACAGCCCTACGAGCAGTACTTC
-	TRBJ2-5	-	TRBV21-1	CAIKHQGGQETQYF	TGTGCCATCAAACATCAGGGTGGCCAAGAGACCCAGTACTTC
-	TRBJ2-7	-	TRBV20-1	CRPRLPLEQYF	TGCAGGCCCCGGCTCCCTCTCGAGCAGTACTTC
-	TRBJ1-2	-	TRBV14	CASSQLMDGYTF	TGTGCCAGCAGCCAGCTAATGGATGGCTACACCTTC
-	TRBJ2-1	TRBD2	TRBV19	CASSMGLAGASSYNEQFF	TGTGCCAGTAGTATGGGACTAGCGGGGGCGAGCTCCTACAATGAGCAGTTCTTC
-	TRBJ1-1	-	TRBV10-3	CAISKVGSTEAFF	TGTGCCATCAGTAAGGTGGGGAGCACTGAAGCTTTCTTT
-	TRBJ2-1	TRBD2	TRBV2	CASRKGALAGGPYNEQFF	TGTGCCAGCAGAAAGGGGGCCCTAGCGGGGGGGCCCTACAATGAGCAGTTCTTC
once	TRBJ2-1	-	TRBV27	CASSQYNEQFF	TGTGCCAGCAGTCAATACAATGAGCAGTTCTTC
-	TRBJ2-7	-	TRBV7-9	CASSLVAGFQDEQYF	TGTGCCAGCAGCTTAGTCGCGGGGTTTCAGGACGAGCAGTACTTC